Following are 14 T cell receptor beta chains from one sample sequenced in a study of blood T cells in healthy people across ages. The authors ran a second PCR of about 7 to 11 cycles using a sample-barcoded 5' primer and a J-beta primer mix. From the 5' RACE reads, TCRdb called clonotypes with MiXCR, one entry per CDR3 protein. This table has about 1.5 million distinct CDR3 sequences, 35% to 45% appearing once. The sequencing sample was made of blood. Receptors were obtained from a woman under 30 in good health.

The J gene is TRBJ1-4, the V gene TRBV20-1; TRBD1 is a possible D gene (5 bases). Germline assignment: CDR1 DFQATT and CDR2 SNEGSKA (reference sequence). This CDR3 is built from 15 residues. V lost 1 base, J lost 8 bases, and 17 bases lay in between. Written as DNA, the CDR3 is TGCAGTGCTAGAGGACATATCGGGGCAGGGGAAAAACTGTTTTTT. Translated, it gives CSARGHIGAGEKLFF.

This chain uses TRBV7-2 with TRBJ2-5; TRBD2 matches 7 bases. The J call is doubtful: the DNA matches TRBJ2-4 better. The CDR3 totals 16 residues. Germline CDR1 and CDR2: SGHTA and FQGNSA. The CDR3 loop reads CASSENKGEGQNIQYF. The CDR3 DNA is TGTGCCAGCAGCGAAAATAAAGGGGAGGGCCAAAACATTCAGTACTTC.

This clonotype has only a few counts. The rearrangement uses TRBV11-2 and TRBJ2-5; no firm D call. The DNA end lines up better with TRBJ2-7; the J call may be wrong. The CDR3 contains 14 residues. CDR1 is SGHAT, CDR2 FQNNGV, per germline. Here the CDR3 DNA reads TGTGCCAGCAGCCCATTCCGGGCGCCCCACGAGCAGTACTTC. Its protein product is CASSPFRAPHEQYF.

This chain joins TRBV2 and TRBJ2-2; the D gene is possibly TRBD1 (6 bases). CDR1 is SNHLY, CDR2 FYNNEI, per germline. CDR3 length: 13 residues. The germline V and J ends were trimmed by 11 bases and 1 base, with 11 bases remaining between them. DNA of the CDR3: TGTGCCTCGACGACAGGGAACACCGGGGAGCTGTTTTTT. This translates into CASTTGNTGELFF. Complete variable domain (other parts from reference TRBV2 and TRBJ2-2): EPEVTQTPSHQVTQMGQEVILRCVPISNHLYFYWYRQILGQKVEFLVSFYNNEISEKSEIFDDQFSVERPDGSNFTLKIRSTKLEDSAMYFCASTTGNTGELFFGEGSRLTVL.

This clonotype showed up just once. V is TRBV10-3 and J is TRBJ1-2; 12 bases align to TRBD1. After removal of 9 bases from V and 0 bases from J, the junction contained 2 bases not matched to a gene. Germline CDR1 ENHRY, CDR2 SYGVKD. This CDR3 has 14 amino acids. The CDR3 DNA sequence: TGTGCCATGGGACAGGGGGCGACTAACTATGGCTACACCTTC. It is translated as CAMGQGATNYGYTF.

The rearrangement joins TRBV12-3 or TRBV12-4 to TRBJ2-7; the D gene is possibly TRBD1 (6 bases). This CDR3 contains 16 residues. Trimming removed 3 bases at V and 5 bases at J, with 20 bases between. CDR3 bases: TGTGCCAGCAGTTTTCCGTACCTGACAGGCCTCGACGAGCAGTACTTC. This encodes CASSFPYLTGLDEQYF.

This clonotype was counted a few times. The chain recombines TRBV20-1 with TRBJ2-4; D is uncertain. The germline V gene encodes CDR1 DFQATT and CDR2 SNEGSKA (reference sequence). Trimming shortened V by 3 bases and J by 7 bases, and 13 bases separated the two germline ends. The CDR3 runs to 13 residues. CDR3 in DNA: TGCAGTGCTAGTGGATGGCGTTCCAACATTCAGTACTTC. Its protein is CSASGWRSNIQYF.

A few counts support this clonotype. J is TRBJ1-1 and V is TRBV29-1, with 7 nucleotides matching TRBD1. After removal of 7 bases from V and 0 bases from J, the junction contained 8 bases not matched to a gene. Per the germline V gene, CDR1 is SQVTM and CDR2 is ANQGSEA. This CDR3 contains 14 residues. As DNA, the CDR3 is TGCAGCGGTACAGGGGTTGGGGTGAACACTGAAGCTTTCTTT. This codes for CSGTGVGVNTEAFF.

The rearrangement joins TRBV12-3 or TRBV12-4 to TRBJ2-5; D ambiguous. CDR3 size: 12 residues. Trimming cost V 5 bases and J 1 base, with 5 bases left between them. In DNA form, the CDR3 reads TGTGCCAGCAGTGGCTTCCAAGAGACCCAGTACTTC. Its translation: CASSGFQETQYF.

The chain is built from TRBV12-3 or TRBV12-4 and TRBJ2-7; a possible D gene is TRBD1 (6 bases). The CDR3 sequence is 13 residues long. Trimming left V 6 bases short and J 7 bases short, with 16 bases between. CDR3 DNA sequence: TGTGCCAGCAGCCCTGGACAGTACAATGAGCAGTACTTC. Its translation is CASSPGQYNEQYF.

This clonotype appeared a few times. The gene calls are TRBV5-1 and TRBJ1-2; weak D call: TRBD1 (6 bases). In germline, CDR1 is SGHRS, CDR2 YFSETQ. CDR3 length equals 14 residues. Trimming stripped 6 bases from V and 4 bases from J, with 16 bases between. CDR3: CASKRDTSGYGYTF. In nucleotides, the CDR3 is TGCGCCAGCAAACGGGACACCTCTGGCTATGGCTACACCTTC.

Only a few counts were recorded for this clonotype. This chain links TRBV25-1 with TRBJ2-3; 13 bases match TRBD2. This CDR3 is 17 amino acids long. Germline assignment: CDR1 MGHDK and CDR2 SYGVNS. J was trimmed by 1 base and V by 4 bases; bases with no gene match: 5. The CDR3 region is CASSGTGLAGGTDTQYF. CDR3 bases: TGTGCCAGCAGTGGAACCGGACTAGCGGGGGGCACAGATACGCAGTATTTT.

This clonotype was counted once. This chain connects TRBV10-1 to TRBJ2-3, with 12 bases matching TRBD2. Trimming took 3 bases from V and 2 from J; bases not matched to a gene: 9. CDR1 is WNHNN and CDR2 is SYGVQD in the germline V gene (reference sequence). The CDR3 is 18 residues long. The CDR3 protein is CASSDYRLAGDHTDTQYF. The CDR3 DNA reads TGCGCCAGCAGTGATTACAGACTAGCGGGGGACCACACAGATACGCAGTATTTT.

The DNA of the CDR3 is TGCGCCAGCAGCCCAATAGCGGGAGGGGGCAATGAGCAGTTCTTC. Its translation: CASSPIAGGGNEQFF. V gene TRBV5-1 combines with J gene TRBJ2-1; the match to TRBD2 covers 11 bases. The J segment lost 6 bases and the V segment lost 4 bases, leaving 6 bases of the junction unmatched. CDR3 length: 15 residues. Germline CDR1 reads SGHRS; CDR2 reads YFSETQ.